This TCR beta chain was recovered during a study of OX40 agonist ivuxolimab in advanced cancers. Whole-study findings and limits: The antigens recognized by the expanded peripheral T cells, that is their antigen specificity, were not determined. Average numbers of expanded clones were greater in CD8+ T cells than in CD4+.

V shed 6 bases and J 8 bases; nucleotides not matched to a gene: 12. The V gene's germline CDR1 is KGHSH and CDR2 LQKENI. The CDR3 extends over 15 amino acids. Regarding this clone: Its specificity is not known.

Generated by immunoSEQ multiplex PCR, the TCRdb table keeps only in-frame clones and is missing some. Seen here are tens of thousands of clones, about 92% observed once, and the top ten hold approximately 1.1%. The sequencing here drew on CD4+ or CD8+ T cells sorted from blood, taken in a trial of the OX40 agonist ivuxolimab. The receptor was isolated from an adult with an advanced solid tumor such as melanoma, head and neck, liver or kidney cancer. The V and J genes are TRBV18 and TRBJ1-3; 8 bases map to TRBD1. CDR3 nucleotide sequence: TGTGCCAGCTCGCCAACGGCGGGACAGGCGGACACCATATATTTT. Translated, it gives CASSPTAGQADTIYF. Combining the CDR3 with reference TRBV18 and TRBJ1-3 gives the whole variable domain NAGVMQNPRHLVRRRGQEARLRCSPMKGHSHVYWYRQLPEEGLKFMVYLQKENIIDESGMPKERFSAEFPKEGPSILRIQQVVRGDSAAYFCASSPTAGQADTIYFGEGSWLTVV.